The T cell receptor beta chain described here comes from a study of identical twins. Study-level results: There were fewer insertions in abundant cord blood beta clonotypes, but memory repertoires showed no such pattern.

Each CDR3 protein is one row after TCRdb ran MiXCR on the 5' RACE reads. Of roughly 630,000 distinct CDR3 sequences in the sample, roughly 7.1% were seen once. This clonotype was observed a few times. The antigen remains undetermined. There were only healthy Caucasians among the donors. The ends lost 2 bases at V and 5 bases at J; junction bases unmatched: 8. CDR3 size: 16 residues. CDR1 LNHNV and CDR2 YYDKDF come from the germline V gene (reference sequence). Another study also made use of these data, one on yellow fever vaccine responses in identical twins.

The sequenced material came from PBMCs. The receptor was derived from a woman younger than 30 in good health. This sequence joins TRBV15 and TRBJ2-1; 8 bases map to TRBD2. The CDR3 coding sequence is TGTGCCACCAGCAGACTAAGGGGACTAGGGGACAATGAGCAGTTCTTC. This translates into CATSRLRGLGDNEQFF.